This T cell receptor beta chain was identified during a study of T-cell reconstitution after alpha-beta-depleted transplantation in children (dated by TCRdb to about 2016). Context from the whole study: Using TCR repertoire profiling, the study followed T-cell immune reconstitution in a quantitative way in children after TCRalphabeta/CD19-depleted allogeneic hematopoietic cell transplantation.

The sample's treatment or condition label, decoded: allogeneic hematopoietic cell transplantation with graft depleted of TCRalphabeta T cells and CD19 B cells. Transplant recipients were children who received TCRalphabeta/CD19-depleted allogeneic hematopoietic cell grafts. Beyond this particular receptor, the publication reports: In some patients, high TCRbeta diversity at day 60 was attributed to recipient T cells and intrathymic progenitors that had survived conditioning. The apparently early recovery of alphabetaT-cell counts about two months after transplant reportedly depended on only several hundred rapidly expanded clones that came from non-depleted graft cells. The frequencies of hyperexpanded clones fell over the following months, and after one year, T-cell counts and TCRbeta diversity were mostly attributed to newly produced T cells.

This clonotype was counted between two and nine times. Its antigen is currently not known. There are no base qualities to consult, and no much larger clone falls within one base. Library method: PCR. Sequenced using an Illumina HiSeq 2500. To normalize quantification of the TCRbeta repertoire, the TCR libraries were built with molecular barcoding that relied on unique molecular identifiers. TCRdb reworked the public reads: Q25 trimming with fastp, MiXCR clone assembly, productive beta chains retained. Identical CDR3 protein sequences are pooled into one entry, listed with their most common genes and DNA. For this sample the table gives around 420,000 distinct CDR3 sequences, of which 15% to 20% were detected only once. The ten largest clones represent approximately 29% of the sample. The source of this sequence is a boy under two years old who had a stem cell transplant for Wiskott-Aldrich syndrome, so the T cells may come from the graft donor. Sequencing was performed on PBMCs, mostly from graft donor cells, taken 360 days after TCRalphabeta/CD19-depleted stem cell transplant.

The CDR3 sequence is CASSLTGGRMNTEAFF. The sequence in DNA is TGTGCCAGCAGCTTGACAGGGGGCAGAATGAACACTGAAGCTTTCTTT. The rearrangement joined TRBV12-3 or TRBV12-4 to TRBJ1-1, with 10 central nucleotides matching TRBD1. V has 6 bases trimmed and J has 0 bases trimmed; junction bases matching no gene number 7. There are 16 amino acids in the CDR3, from cysteine to phenylalanine inclusive. CDR3 DNA is the only sequence kept; it has 48 bases, read in frame from the first base.